These 26 T cell receptor beta chains originate from one sample sequenced in a study of T cells in Graves' hyperthyroidism and ophthalmopathy. Amplified TCR beta CDR3 regions derived from RNA transcripts. HTBI primers were employed in a first-round RT-PCR of the TCR CDR3. A single record per CDR3 protein comes from TCRdb applying MiXCR to the multiplex PCR reads. The table includes hundreds of thousands of distinct CDR3 sequences, around 15% detected once. Source material: blood. These receptors all come from a woman aged 25 to 45 with Graves' hyperthyroidism.

In this sample, this clonotype turned up many times. The V call is TRBV10-3, the J call TRBJ1-2; D is possibly TRBD1 (6 bases). With 6 bases removed from V and 8 bases from J, the gap between germline ends came to 10 bases. This CDR3 contains 11 residues. Germline CDR1 and CDR2: ENHRY and SYGVKD. The CDR3 is CAISATGGYTF. The CDR3 DNA follows: TGTGCCATCAGCGCAACAGGGGGCTACACCTTC.

The gene calls are TRBV20-1 and TRBJ1-1; D uncertain. CDR3 size: 14 residues. Between the trimmed V and J ends, which lost 0 bases and 1 base, there was a span of 9 bases. Looked up from germline, CDR1 is DFQATT and CDR2 is SNEGSKA (reference sequence). The CDR3 DNA is TGCAGTGCTAGAGACGCACAGCAGAACACTGAAGCTTTCTTT. Amino acids: CSARDAQQNTEAFF.

This clonotype appeared many times. The CDR3 loop is CASSLGTVYGYTF. The CDR3, as DNA: TGTGCCAGCAGTTTAGGGACAGTCTATGGCTACACCTTC. V and J are TRBV28 and TRBJ1-2, with TRBD1 identical over 7 bases. CDR1 MDHEN and CDR2 SYDVKM come from the germline V gene. The J segment lost 4 bases and the V segment lost 2 bases, leaving 1 base of the junction unmatched. The CDR3 consists of 13 residues.

V usage is TRBV12-3 or TRBV12-4 and J usage is TRBJ2-2, with a tentative D call TRBD1 (6 bases). The V gene lost 6 bases and the J gene lost 3 bases, with 20 bases spanning the gap. The CDR3 has 17 amino acids. This CDR3 is CASSSRDTQLDTGELFF. The CDR3 DNA reads as TGTGCCAGCAGCTCTCGGGACACCCAGTTGGACACCGGGGAGCTGTTTTTT.

This clonotype was counted at least ten times. The chain recombines TRBV20-1 with TRBJ1-2, with 8 bases aligning to TRBD1. The trim removed 5 bases at V and 7 bases at J, leaving 9 bases unmatched. Germline CDR1 and CDR2: DFQATT and SNEGSKA (reference sequence). The length of the CDR3 is 13 residues. The CDR3 nucleotides read TGCAGTGCTCCCCCCCAGGGGGCGGGTGGCTACACCTTC. Amino acid sequence: CSAPPQGAGGYTF.

There are a few counts of this clonotype. The chain employs TRBV14 and TRBJ2-7; possible D gene TRBD1, 5 bases. In germline, CDR1 is SGHDN, CDR2 FVKESK. V lost 8 bases, J lost 0 bases, and 11 bases lay in between. The CDR3 loop spans 13 amino acids. This CDR3 reads CASSQGFSYEQYF. The CDR3, as DNA: TGTGCCAGCTCCCAGGGTTTCTCCTACGAGCAGTACTTC.

This clonotype was seen ten or more times. This sequence joins TRBV5-4 and TRBJ2-3; weak D call: TRBD1 (6 bases). CDR1 and CDR2 (germline): SGHNT, YYREEE (reference sequence). The V end was cut by 10 bases, the J end by 0 bases, with 15 bases between. This CDR3 contains 14 residues. The CDR3 here is CAVERQESTDTQYF. The CDR3 DNA follows: TGTGCCGTGGAAAGACAGGAAAGCACAGATACGCAGTATTTT. Full variable domain (rest looked up from reference TRBV5-4 and TRBJ2-3): ETGVTQSPTHLIKTRGQQVTLRCSSQSGHNTVSWYQQALGQGPQFIFQYYREEENGRGNFPPRFSGLQFPNYSSELNVNALELDDSALYLCAVERQESTDTQYFGPGTRLTVL.

This clonotype has more than one count but fewer than ten. The genes are TRBV6-1 and TRBJ2-7; the D gene is possibly TRBD1 (6 bases). V was pared by 2 bases and J by 7 bases, with 12 bases between. Germline V gene sequence: CDR1 MNHNS, CDR2 SASEGT. There are 13 residues in the CDR3. CDR3 amino acids: CASSETGFWEQYF. CDR3 coding DNA: TGTGCCAGCAGTGAAACAGGGTTCTGGGAGCAGTACTTC.

This clonotype was seen only a few times. The chain carries TRBV7-9 and TRBJ2-2; D possibly matches TRBD1 or TRBD2 (5 bases each). The CDR3 consists of 15 residues. Germline-derived CDR1 and CDR2 are SEHNR and FQNEAQ (reference sequence). Trimming cost V 4 bases and J 3 bases, with 12 bases left between them. The CDR3 spells CASSYGGSHTGELFF. The CDR3, as DNA: TGTGCCAGCAGCTATGGGGGTTCGCACACCGGGGAGCTGTTTTTT.

There are many counts of this clonotype. The chain carries TRBV2 and TRBJ2-2; maybe TRBD2 (5 bases). CDR1 SNHLY and CDR2 FYNNEI come from the germline V gene. CDR3 length equals 14 residues. Trimming shortened V by 7 bases and J by 4 bases, and 13 bases separated the two germline ends. The CDR3 spells CASTGGPSTGELFF. The CDR3 region has the DNA TGTGCCAGCACCGGAGGTCCTTCCACCGGGGAGCTGTTTTTT.

This clonotype was counted at least ten times. The chain links TRBV6-1 to TRBJ1-1, with D tentatively TRBD1 (6 bases). The CDR3 spans 15 residues. V lost 5 bases to trimming and J lost 0 bases, with 13 bases between them. Germline-derived CDR1 and CDR2 are MNHNS and SASEGT. CDR3 protein: CASSLLTGLNTEAFF. In DNA form, the CDR3 reads TGTGCCAGCAGTCTCCTGACAGGATTGAACACTGAAGCTTTCTTT.

In its sample, this clonotype was seen a few times. The chain combines TRBV27 with TRBJ1-5; 8 nucleotides agree with TRBD1. CDR3 size: 16 residues. J lost 2 bases, V lost 1 base, and 4 bases had no gene match. CDR1 and CDR2 from the germline V gene are MNHEY and SMNVEV (reference sequence). CDR3 coding DNA: TGTGCCAGCAGTTTATACCCGACAGGGGGCAATCAGCCCCAGCATTTT. This codes for CASSLYPTGGNQPQHF.

This clonotype was detected ten times or more. The rearrangement joins TRBV20-1 to TRBJ2-5; perhaps D is TRBD1 or TRBD2 (5 bases each). V lost 2 bases and J lost 4, with 11 bases in between. Germline CDR1 is DFQATT and CDR2 is SNEGSKA (reference sequence). This CDR3 is built from 13 residues. The CDR3 is CSARPGAGETQYF. The CDR3 DNA reads as TGCAGTGCTAGACCTGGGGCGGGAGAGACCCAGTACTTC.

This clonotype was detected once. Its ends do not fully match the called genes, so a read error is possible. The chain employs TRBV6-1 and TRBJ2-4; D possibly corresponds to TRBD1 (5 bases). Germline V gives CDR1 MNHNS, CDR2 SASEGT. The CDR3 loop spans 17 amino acids. CDR3 bases: TGTGCCGGCAGTGAAGCACCGTTTCAGGGAACCAAAAACATTCAGTACTTC. Translated, it gives CAGSEAPFQGTKNIQYF.

The chain is built from TRBV6-1 and TRBJ2-6; 8 bases agree with TRBD2. J lost 2 bases, V lost 6 bases, and 9 bases had no gene match. The CDR3 is 17 amino acids. The germline V gene has CDR1 MNHNS and CDR2 SASEGT. The CDR3 here is CASRVPRAGAGANVLTF. The CDR3 nucleotides read TGTGCCAGCAGGGTACCCAGAGCGGGAGCTGGGGCCAACGTCCTGACTTTC.

Concerning this clonotype: This may be a read error, as it is one base from a much larger clone. J is TRBJ2-1 and V is TRBV28, with 14 bases matching TRBD2. Germline CDR1 reads MDHEN; CDR2 reads SYDVKM. The CDR3 is made up of 18 amino acids. This chain's CDR3 is CASSQSGLAGEGADEQLF. In nucleotides, the CDR3 is TGTGCCAGCAGTCAATCGGGACTAGCGGGAGAGGGGGCCGATGAGCAGCTCTTC. The complete variable domain, with remaining parts taken from reference TRBV28 and TRBJ2-1, reads DVKVTQSSRYLVKRTGEKVFLECVQDMDHENMFWYRQDPGLGLRLIYFSYDVKMKEKGDIPEGYSVSREKKERFSLILESASTNQTSMYLCASSQSGLAGEGADEQLFGPGTRLTVL.

Notes on this clonotype: A junction end diverges from the germline sequence, so it may reflect a read error. V is TRBV28 and J is TRBJ1-2, with D tentatively TRBD1 (5 bases). CDR1 is MDHEN, CDR2 SYDVKM, per germline. The CDR3 is made up of 15 amino acids. The CDR3 DNA is TGTACCAGCAACCAGCCCTCCACAGGAATCTATGGCTACACCTTC. Translating it yields CTSNQPSTGIYGYTF.

This clonotype was detected many times. The rearrangement uses TRBV10-3 and TRBJ2-7, with unresolved D. There are 11 residues in the CDR3. The V gene's germline CDR1 is ENHRY and CDR2 SYGVKD. Between the trimmed V and J ends, which lost 3 bases and 5 bases, there was a span of 5 bases. CDR3 sequence (DNA): TGTGCCATCAGTGACGTAAACGAGCAGTACTTC. It specifies CAISDVNEQYF.

Many counts were recorded for this clonotype. The chain carries TRBV28 and TRBJ2-7; 11 positions agree with TRBD1. The germline CDR1 and CDR2 sequences are MDHEN and SYDVKM. CDR3 length: 12 amino acids. J gave up 4 bases and V 9 bases, and 2 bases lay outside the gene matches. The CDR3 DNA is TGTGCCAGTTGGGACAGGGGGTACGAGCAGTACTTC. Translated, it gives CASWDRGYEQYF.

A word on this clonotype: Since a much larger clone is just one base distant, this may be a read error. The J gene is TRBJ2-1, the V gene TRBV3-1; the match to TRBD2 covers 9 bases. The end of the DNA is better explained by TRBJ2-7, so the J call may be wrong. Germline assignment: CDR1 LGHDT and CDR2 YNNKEL (reference sequence). The CDR3 is made up of 16 amino acids. This CDR3 is CASSQGRAGGGNEQYF. The CDR3 bases are TGTGCCAGCAGCCAAGGCAGAGCGGGAGGTGGGAATGAGCAGTACTTC.

Worth noting for this clonotype: At one of its ends the junction is not consistent with the germline gene, which may arise from a read error. The chain uses TRBV3-1 and TRBJ2-7, with D perhaps TRBD2 (7 bases). The CDR3 loop spans 16 amino acids. The V gene's germline CDR1 is LGHDT and CDR2 YNNKEL (reference sequence). This CDR3 is CASSPLRGAGSYEHYF. The CDR3 coding sequence is TGTGCCAGCAGCCCTCTCCGGGGGGCTGGATCCTACGAGCACTACTTC.

The table lists this clonotype with many counts. V is TRBV20-1 and J is TRBJ2-5; D might be TRBD1 (6 bases). Germline loops: CDR1 DFQATT, CDR2 SNEGSKA (reference sequence). The CDR3 spans 16 residues. The V end lost 1 base, the J end lost 5 bases, and 20 bases lay between the germline ends. The CDR3 sequence is CSARVPTGNPKETQYF. The CDR3 coding sequence is TGCAGTGCTAGAGTGCCGACAGGCAACCCGAAGGAGACCCAGTACTTC.

This clonotype was detected many times. The CDR3 loop is CASSHRNEPSYEQYF. The CDR3 coding sequence is TGTGCCAGCAGTCACCGGAATGAGCCCTCCTACGAGCAGTACTTC. The chain combines TRBV6-2 or TRBV6-3 with TRBJ2-7; D is ambiguous. The CDR3 has 15 amino acids. Deletions cut 5 bases from V and 0 bases from J, with 14 bases between. Per the germline V gene, CDR1 is MNHEY and CDR2 is SVGEGT.

This clonotype came up many times. The rearrangement links TRBV6-6 to TRBJ2-1; D tentatively reads TRBD1 or TRBD2 (5 bases each). The CDR3 is 17 amino acids. Germline V gene data show CDR1 as MNHNY and CDR2 as SVGAGI (reference sequence). V lost 2 bases to trimming and J lost 6 bases, with 20 bases between them. CDR3 loop: CASSYRTGASHANEQFF. Written as DNA, the CDR3 is TGTGCCAGCAGTTACCGTACTGGGGCTAGCCATGCCAATGAGCAGTTCTTC.

This clonotype was observed at least ten times. This chain uses TRBV5-6 with TRBJ1-2; no clear D. The CDR3 totals 11 residues. Germline CDR1 and CDR2: SGHDT and YYEEEE. The V gene lost 1 base and the J gene lost 8 bases, with 6 bases spanning the gap. The CDR3 is CASSLNRGYTF. Written as DNA, the CDR3 is TGTGCCAGCAGCTTGAATCGGGGCTACACCTTC. Variable domain in full (rest from reference TRBV5-6 and TRBJ1-2): DAGVTQSPTHLIKTRGQQVTLRCSPKSGHDTVSWYQQALGQGPQFIFQYYEEEERQRGNFPDRFSGHQFPNYSSELNVNALLLGDSALYLCASSLNRGYTFGSGTRLTVV.

In this sample, this clonotype turned up many times. The J gene is TRBJ2-1, the V gene TRBV7-2, with D possibly matching TRBD2 (5 bases). Germline V CDR1 and CDR2: SGHTA, FQGNSA. V gave up 1 base and J gave up 5 bases, with 9 bases separating them. CDR3 length equals 14 residues. CDR3 region: CASSLGRAHNEQFF. The CDR3 DNA sequence: TGTGCCAGCAGCTTAGGGCGGGCGCACAATGAGCAGTTCTTC.